The following is a T cell receptor (beta chain) sequence with its context. The data belong to a study of blood T cell repertoires in COVID-19. Germline loops: CDR1 SQVTM, CDR2 ANQGSEA. Trimming took 4 bases from V and 4 from J; bases not matched to a gene: 6. This CDR3 comprises 14 residues. Only in-frame clones appear in the TCRdb table, and some are missing; sequencing was by immunoSEQ multiplex PCR. The sample yields around 23,000 clones, roughly nine tenths seen once. The TCR comes from a human donor in a cohort sampled during active COVID-19. Sequenced material: peripheral blood. J is TRBJ2-3 and V is TRBV29-1; 9 bases line up with TRBD1. CDR3 in DNA: TGCAGCGTTGCCGACAGGGGGGGGGCAGATACGCAGTATTTT. Protein: CSVADRGGADTQYF.